Following are 32 T cell receptor beta chains from one sample sequenced in a study of blood T cell repertoires in COVID-19 (dated by TCRdb to 2019 to 2021). The library was made by the immunoSEQ multiplex PCR assay. TCRdb retrieved this table from immuneACCESS and kept in-frame rearrangements only. Not all clones are present; in checked studies, unresolved V genes account for under half, and no reason is known for the remainder. The sample table shows under 250,000 clones, and 75% to 85% are seen once. Clones ranked in the top ten supply more than 5.5% of the sample. The sample comprised peripheral blood. Receptor source: a human donor in a cohort sampled during active COVID-19.

The V call is TRBV7-2, the J call TRBJ2-1; a possible D gene is TRBD2 (5 bases). CDR1 and CDR2 (germline): SGHTA, FQGNSA. V was shortened by 5 bases and J by 10 bases, with 15 bases between the two germline ends. This CDR3 is 13 amino acids long. The CDR3: CASSPGIALEQFF. DNA of the CDR3: TGTGCCAGCAGCCCCGGGATAGCGCTCGAGCAGTTCTTC. Supplemented by reference TRBV7-2 and TRBJ2-1, the full variable domain reads GAGVSQSPSNKVTEKGKDVELRCDPISGHTALYWYRQSLGQGLEFLIYFQGNSAPDKSGLPSDRFSAERTGGSVSTLTIQRTQQEDSAVYLCASSPGIALEQFFGPGTRLTVL.

The rearrangement links TRBV18 to TRBJ2-7; tentative D call: TRBD1 (6 bases). CDR3 length: 17 amino acids. Trimming pared 2 bases from V and 0 bases from J, leaving 17 bases between. Germline-derived CDR1 and CDR2 are KGHSH and LQKENI. The CDR3 nucleotides read TGTGCCAGCTCACCAAACGTGGGCAGGGGTTTCTCCTACGAGCAGTACTTC. It specifies CASSPNVGRGFSYEQYF.

A few counts support this clone. The chain has TRBV5-1 and TRBJ2-7; the match to TRBD2 covers 15 bases. This CDR3 contains 15 residues. V dropped 4 bases and J dropped 7; count of bases not matched to a gene: 6. Germline assignment: CDR1 SGHRS and CDR2 YFSETQ. CDR3 loop: CASSIQGLAGGEQYF. The CDR3 bases are TGCGCCAGCAGCATCCAGGGACTAGCGGGGGGAGAGCAGTACTTC. The full variable domain, in which reference TRBV5-1 and TRBJ2-7 provide the parts outside the CDR3, is KAGVTQTPRYLIKTRGQQVTLSCSPISGHRSVSWYQQTPGQGLQFLFEYFSETQRNKGNFPGRFSGRQFSNSRSEMNVSTLELGDSALYLCASSIQGLAGGEQYFGPGTRLTVT.

The J gene is TRBJ1-4, the V gene TRBV19, with 8 bases identical to TRBD1. The CDR3 sequence is 14 residues long. V shed 5 bases, J shed 7 bases, and the junction held 6 bases outside the gene matches. Looked up from germline, CDR1 is LNHDA and CDR2 is SQIVND (reference sequence). The CDR3 DNA is TGTGCCAGTAGTGGGCAGGGGGCGGTTGAAAAACTGTTTTTT. It specifies CASSGQGAVEKLFF. Full variable domain (remainder filled in from reference TRBV19 and TRBJ1-4): DGGITQSPKYLFRKEGQNVTLSCEQNLNHDAMYWYRQDPGQGLRLIYYSQIVNDFQKGDIAEGYSVSREKKESFPLTVTSAQKNPTAFYLCASSGQGAVEKLFFGSGTQLSVL.

J is TRBJ2-5 and V is TRBV20-1; D is unclear. The germline gives CDR1 DFQATT, CDR2 SNEGSKA (reference sequence). V was trimmed by 3 bases and J by 6 bases, leaving 14 bases between them. The CDR3 consists of 13 residues. CDR3 sequence (DNA): TGCAGTGCTAGTCTGGTTAGCTTAAAGACCCAGTACTTC. This translates into CSASLVSLKTQYF.

V usage is TRBV27 and J usage is TRBJ2-1; a weak D match, TRBD1 (5 bases). Between the trimmed V and J ends, which lost 4 bases and 7 bases, there was a span of 8 bases. The CDR3 is 12 residues long. From germline, CDR1 is MNHEY and CDR2 SMNVEV (reference sequence). CDR3 bases: TGTGCCAGCAGTTGGGGCAGGAATGAGCAGTTCTTC. Translating gives CASSWGRNEQFF.

The chain recombines TRBV27 with TRBJ2-3, with D possibly being TRBD1 (6 bases). Germline loops: CDR1 MNHEY, CDR2 SMNVEV (reference sequence). CDR3 size: 16 residues. V lost 5 bases, J lost 1 base, and 16 bases lay in between. The CDR3 coding sequence is TGTGCCAGCAGTCGTCGGACAGTTTATGGCACAGATACGCAGTATTTT. This translates into CASSRRTVYGTDTQYF.

V gene TRBV2 combines with J gene TRBJ2-7; 7 bases align to TRBD2. This CDR3 spans 14 amino acids. From germline, CDR1 is SNHLY and CDR2 FYNNEI. The J segment lost 2 bases and the V segment lost 6 bases, leaving 7 bases of the junction unmatched. The chain's CDR3 is CASSGGRGAYEQYF. The CDR3 coding sequence is TGTGCCAGCAGCGGAGGTCGGGGGGCCTACGAGCAGTACTTC.

The CDR3 bases are TGTGCCAGCAGCTTGAGGACAGAAGGGTTCGGGGAGCTGTTTTTT. This gives the protein CASSLRTEGFGELFF. The rearrangement joins TRBV9 to TRBJ2-2; TRBD1 might be the D (6 bases). V was clipped by 4 bases and J by 7 bases, with 17 bases between them. This CDR3 comprises 15 residues. Per the germline V gene, CDR1 is SGDLS and CDR2 is YYNGEE.

V is TRBV19 and J is TRBJ2-2; 8 bases are a match to TRBD2. Per germline, CDR1 LNHDA and CDR2 SQIVND (reference sequence). This CDR3 has 20 residues. With 2 bases clipped from V and 4 bases from J, the junction kept 18 bases outside the gene matches. CDR3 bases: TGTGCCAGTAGTATAAGAAGCCCAGCGGGAGTGATCGGGAGCACCGGGGAGCTGTTTTTT. Translated: CASSIRSPAGVIGSTGELFF. Full variable domain (remainder filled in from reference TRBV19 and TRBJ2-2): DGGITQSPKYLFRKEGQNVTLSCEQNLNHDAMYWYRQDPGQGLRLIYYSQIVNDFQKGDIAEGYSVSREKKESFPLTVTSAQKNPTAFYLCASSIRSPAGVIGSTGELFFGEGSRLTVL.

This chain joins TRBV4-1 and TRBJ1-4; 7 bases match TRBD1. CDR3 length: 17 residues. Trimming cost V 4 bases and J 3 bases; bases outside gene matches: 11. Germline CDR1 and CDR2: MGHRA and YSYEKL. The DNA of the CDR3 is TGCGCCAGCAGCCGGCAGACGGTGGGGACAGCTAATGAAAAACTGTTTTTT. Its protein is CASSRQTVGTANEKLFF.

This chain joins TRBV6-5 and TRBJ2-3; D possibly corresponds to TRBD2 (5 bases). Germline V gives CDR1 MNHEY, CDR2 SVGAGI. The CDR3 totals 15 residues. The V end was cut by 3 bases, the J end by 1 base, with 11 bases between. The CDR3 nucleotides are TGTGCCAGCAGTTATGGGAGTCGTGGCACAGATACGCAGTATTTT. Protein product: CASSYGSRGTDTQYF.

The chain employs TRBV18 and TRBJ1-1; tentative D call: TRBD1 (6 bases). Trimming removed 4 bases from V and 3 bases from J, with 12 bases in between. The germline V gene has CDR1 KGHSH and CDR2 LQKENI. The CDR3 consists of 14 residues. CDR3: CASSQGHPYTEAFF. The CDR3 bases are TGTGCCAGCTCACAGGGACACCCGTACACTGAAGCTTTCTTT.

The rearrangement joins TRBV7-3 to TRBJ1-2; 8 bases are a match to TRBD1. Trimming at V came to 2 bases and at J to 1 base, leaving 9 bases not matched to a gene. Germline values: CDR1 SGHTA, CDR2 FQGTGA. This CDR3 has 17 residues. This CDR3 is CASSLGPPGQGNYGYTF. CDR3 nucleotide sequence: TGTGCCAGCAGCTTAGGCCCTCCTGGACAGGGTAACTATGGCTACACCTTC.

The rearrangement joins TRBV5-1 to TRBJ2-2, with 9 positions matching TRBD1. In germline, CDR1 is SGHRS, CDR2 YFSETQ. This CDR3 is 16 amino acids long. The ends lost 4 bases at V and 7 bases at J; junction bases unmatched: 11. Here the CDR3 reads CASSQLLQGASGELFF. The DNA of the CDR3 is TGCGCCAGCAGCCAACTACTACAGGGGGCGAGCGGGGAGCTGTTTTTT. Using reference TRBV5-1 and TRBJ2-2 for the parts outside the CDR3, the full variable domain is KAGVTQTPRYLIKTRGQQVTLSCSPISGHRSVSWYQQTPGQGLQFLFEYFSETQRNKGNFPGRFSGRQFSNSRSEMNVSTLELGDSALYLCASSQLLQGASGELFFGEGSRLTVL.

The gene calls are TRBV28 and TRBJ1-4; the D is unclear. Germline V gene data show CDR1 as MDHEN and CDR2 as SYDVKM. V was pared by 5 bases and J by 8 bases, with 18 bases between. CDR3 length: 15 residues. CDR3 amino acids: CASSNQIVLGEKLFF. The CDR3 DNA reads TGTGCCAGCAGTAACCAGATCGTGCTAGGAGAAAAACTGTTTTTT.

The chain joins TRBV10-3 to TRBJ1-4, with D maybe TRBD1 (5 bases). The CDR3 length is 14 residues. Germline CDR1 and CDR2: ENHRY and SYGVKD. Trimming took 6 bases from V and 5 from J, leaving 13 bases between them. For the CDR3, the DNA is TGTGCCATCAGGGGATCGACAGCCAATGAAAAACTGTTTTTT. Its protein is CAIRGSTANEKLFF.

The gene calls are TRBV12-3 or TRBV12-4 and TRBJ1-1; D may be TRBD1 (6 bases). CDR3 length equals 13 residues. The V gene lost 7 bases and the J gene lost 9 bases, with 18 bases spanning the gap. CDR3 protein: CASTLGGQRKAFF. The CDR3 DNA is TGTGCCAGCACCCTTGGCGGACAGAGAAAAGCTTTCTTT.

V and J are TRBV7-3 and TRBJ2-3, with TRBD2 matching 7 bases. This CDR3 comprises 17 residues. Germline trimming cut 0 bases from V and 0 bases from J; bases unmatched to any gene: 6. CDR1 and CDR2 (germline): SGHTA, FQGTGA. This chain's CDR3 is CASSLTPGGGSTDTQYF. The CDR3 DNA follows: TGTGCCAGCAGCTTAACCCCCGGCGGGGGTAGCACAGATACGCAGTATTTT.

V and J are TRBV11-2 and TRBJ1-4; TRBD1 matches 12 bases. This CDR3 spans 18 amino acids. After removal of 2 bases from V and 4 bases from J, the junction contained 8 bases not matched to a gene. In germline, CDR1 is SGHAT, CDR2 FQNNGV. DNA of the CDR3: TGTGCCAGCAGCTTACACGGGACAGGGGGCTTCAGTAATGAAAAACTGTTTTTT. Encoded protein: CASSLHGTGGFSNEKLFF. The full variable domain, in which reference TRBV11-2 and TRBJ1-4 provide the parts outside the CDR3, is EAGVAQSPRYKIIEKRQSVAFWCNPISGHATLYWYQQILGQGPKLLIQFQNNGVVDDSQLPKDRFSAERLKGVDSTLKIQPAKLEDSAVYLCASSLHGTGGFSNEKLFFGSGTQLSVL.

The V gene is TRBV2, the J gene TRBJ1-4; 12 bases align to TRBD1. CDR1 is SNHLY and CDR2 is FYNNEI in the germline V gene. V trimming: 6 bases; J trimming: 8 bases; junction bases outside the gene matches: 7. This CDR3 has 15 amino acids. The DNA for the CDR3 is TGTGCCAGCAGCTCGAGGGACAGGGGGCGAGAAAAACTGTTTTTT. Its protein is CASSSRDRGREKLFF.

This chain joins TRBV10-2 and TRBJ1-1; D may be TRBD1 (5 bases). CDR3 length equals 14 residues. Germline V gives CDR1 WSHSY, CDR2 SAAADI. Trimming removed 2 bases at V and 4 bases at J, with 11 bases between. CDR3 sequence (DNA): TGCGCCAGCAGTGAGGAGGGGAGGGGCACTGAAGCTTTCTTT. Encoded protein: CASSEEGRGTEAFF.

The rearrangement uses TRBV27 and TRBJ2-4; D gene uncertain. The V gene lost 5 bases and the J gene lost 0 bases, with 8 bases spanning the gap. The CDR3 is 14 residues long. The V gene's germline CDR1 is MNHEY and CDR2 SMNVEV (reference sequence). The CDR3, as DNA: TGTGCCAGCAGTCCCCAGTTAGCCAAAAACATTCAGTACTTC. It yields the protein CASSPQLAKNIQYF.

The V call is TRBV19, the J call TRBJ1-3; D uncertain. V lost 10 bases to trimming and J lost 0 bases, with 13 bases between them. This CDR3 region has 14 residues. Germline V gives CDR1 LNHDA, CDR2 SQIVND (reference sequence). In nucleotides, the CDR3 is TGTGCCACCTCTGAGTTATCCTCTGGAAACACCATATATTTT. Amino acid sequence: CATSELSSGNTIYF.

The chain couples TRBV29-1 to TRBJ2-3; 11 bases are a match to TRBD1. With 6 bases clipped from V and 6 bases from J, the junction kept 2 bases outside the gene matches. This CDR3 is built from 12 residues. Germline CDR1 reads SQVTM; CDR2 reads ANQGSEA. CDR3 loop: CSVGQGADTQYF. The CDR3 DNA sequence: TGCAGCGTAGGACAGGGGGCCGATACGCAGTATTTT.

The genes are TRBV5-1 and TRBJ2-7; a possible D gene is TRBD1 (6 bases). The germline CDR1 and CDR2 sequences are SGHRS and YFSETQ. V dropped 3 bases and J dropped 12 bases, with 25 bases sitting between them. The CDR3 loop spans 15 amino acids. In nucleotides, the CDR3 is TGCGCCAGCAGCTCGGGGTCCGGGACAAGGCTTAGTTTGTACTTC. Amino acid sequence: CASSSGSGTRLSLYF.

The chain has TRBV11-3 and TRBJ2-1; TRBD2 aligns across 9 bases. The CDR3 covers 17 residues. Losses at the gene ends were 0 bases for V and 2 bases for J; bases not matched to a gene: 5. Germline V gene lookup returns CDR1 SGHNT and CDR2 YENEEA. CDR3 sequence reads: CASSLEGGGAAYNEQFF. CDR3 nucleotide sequence: TGTGCCAGCAGCTTAGAAGGCGGGGGGGCCGCCTACAATGAGCAGTTCTTC.

The CDR3 loop is CASSFTMDYEQFF. As DNA, the CDR3 is TGTGCCAGCAGCTTTACCATGGACTATGAGCAGTTCTTC. This rearrangement joins TRBV14 to TRBJ2-1, with a tentative D call TRBD2 (5 bases). The CDR3 has 13 residues. V shed 5 bases and J shed 8 bases, with 13 bases lying between them. Germline loops: CDR1 SGHDN, CDR2 FVKESK.

V usage is TRBV15 and J usage is TRBJ2-3; TRBD1 matches 8 bases. J gave up 2 bases and V 2 bases, and 3 bases lay outside the gene matches. The CDR3 length is 15 residues. In germline, CDR1 is LNHNV, CDR2 YYDKDF (reference sequence). Written as DNA, the CDR3 is TGTGCCACCAGCAGAAAGACAGGGGCCACAGATACGCAGTATTTT. Its protein product is CATSRKTGATDTQYF.

J is TRBJ2-7 and V is TRBV7-2; D might be TRBD2 (6 bases). This CDR3 has 15 residues. CDR1 is SGHTA and CDR2 is FQGNSA in the germline V gene. V lost 1 base, J lost 1 base, and 11 bases lay in between. The CDR3 here is CASSLGTSISYEQYF. DNA of the CDR3: TGTGCCAGCAGCTTAGGTACTAGCATTTCCTACGAGCAGTACTTC.

The sample holds a few counts of this clone. The gene calls are TRBV19 and TRBJ2-7; D not resolved. Germline loops: CDR1 LNHDA, CDR2 SQIVND (reference sequence). The CDR3 has 13 amino acids. V was clipped by 2 bases and J by 5 bases, with 10 bases between them. This CDR3 is CASSIQESNEQYF. CDR3 nucleotides: TGTGCCAGTAGTATACAAGAGTCAAACGAGCAGTACTTC.

The chain links TRBV7-9 to TRBJ2-2; D ambiguous. The CDR3 spans 14 residues. Germline CDR1 is SEHNR and CDR2 is FQNEAQ (reference sequence). Trimming pared 4 bases from V and 3 bases from J, leaving 9 bases between. The CDR3 coding sequence is TGTGCCAGCAGCTCCGCAGACTACACCGGGGAGCTGTTTTTT. Translated, it gives CASSSADYTGELFF.